This T cell receptor (beta chain) was obtained from a study of blood T cell repertoires in COVID-19. Study in general: Sites across the United States, Italy and Spain contributed samples from acute and convalescent COVID-19. The cDNA or gDNA used as material had been derived from T cells, B-cell-depleted T cells, or PBMCs.

As processed by the authors: From reference gene primer amplification, estimates of nucleated cell counts were derived. Repertoires were generated with immunoSEQ multiplex PCR, while TCRdb's copy carries only in-frame clones and drops some. V, J and clone size are those of that table, while D and trimming were read from the DNA. The table records 150,000 to 200,000 clones, about 86% of them present only once. The ends lost 4 bases at V and 12 bases at J; junction bases unmatched: 9. Looked up from germline, CDR1 is LGHDT and CDR2 is YNNKEL (reference sequence). This CDR3 has 13 residues. The sample consisted of peripheral blood. This clonotype was sampled from a man between 60 and 75 years old with acute or convalescent COVID-19. V and J are TRBV3-1 (or the pseudogene TRBV3-2) and TRBJ1-2, with 9 positions matching TRBD1. CDR3 in DNA: TGTGCCAGCAGCCCGGGACAGGGTTTACCTCACACCTTC. Translation: CASSPGQGLPHTF.